The clone carrying this TCR beta chain was found once. This record comes from a study of technical replicates of blood from several donors. Per germline, CDR1 SGHTA and CDR2 FQGNSA. V lost 4 bases, J lost 6 bases, and 14 bases lay in between. The CDR3 contains 14 residues. Repertoires were generated with immunoSEQ multiplex PCR, while TCRdb's copy carries only in-frame clones and drops some. The repertoire has tens of thousands of clones, 95% to 98% of them found once; the top ten carry approximately 0.21%. The chain couples TRBV7-2 to TRBJ2-3; D possibly corresponds to TRBD1 (5 bases). What was sequenced was T cells isolated from PBMCs. This clonotype was sampled from a human donor in good health. The CDR3 nucleotides read TGTGCCAGCAGCTCAAGAGGTTCAGGGGATACGCAGTATTTT. This gives the protein CASSSRGSGDTQYF.